This T cell receptor (beta chain) was captured in a study of blood T cell repertoires in COVID-19. The germline V gene encodes CDR1 MNHEY and CDR2 SMNVEV (reference sequence). The trim removed 7 bases at V and 2 bases at J, leaving 5 bases unmatched. The CDR3 is made up of 13 amino acids. This clone was seen once. Authors' analysis steps: Estimation of nucleated cell counts was performed using reference gene primer amplification. Using immunoSEQ multiplex PCR, the repertoire was profiled, and TCRdb retains in-frame clones only, with some absent. V, J and clone size reflect that table, while D and trimming were determined from the DNA. The sample lists 90,000 to 100,000 clones; 75% to 90% were seen once.

Material for sequencing was peripheral blood. This clonotype was sampled from a man aged 80 or over with acute or convalescent COVID-19. The rearrangement joins TRBV27 to TRBJ2-7, with 7 nucleotides matching TRBD1. The DNA for the CDR3 is TGTGCCAGCACGGGGCAGGGGGCCTACGAGCAGTACTTC. Residues: CASTGQGAYEQYF.